One sample yielded the 25 T cell receptor beta chains listed below, sequenced in a study of shared clonotypes between healthy human individuals. Using immunoSEQ multiplex PCR, the repertoire was profiled, and TCRdb retains in-frame clones only, with some absent. Of 2 million to 3 million clones in the sample, roughly 93% were seen once. Material for sequencing was naive CD4+ T cells from PBMCs. The subset was: CD45RA+ positively selected. All receptors derive from a man between 18 and 35 years old in good health. Some clones in this sample may be carry-over from other donors' samples.

The chain uses TRBV27 and TRBJ2-1, with 13 bases lining up with TRBD2. The CDR3 runs to 17 residues. The V gene's germline CDR1 is MNHEY and CDR2 SMNVEV (reference sequence). V trimming: 5 bases; J trimming: 1 base; junction bases outside the gene matches: 5. DNA of the CDR3: TGTGCCAGCAGTCCGCCGACTAGCGGGAGGTCCTACAATGAGCAGTTCTTC. Amino acids: CASSPPTSGRSYNEQFF.

The CDR3 coding sequence is TGTGCCAGCTCACCGGAGAGGGAGCGAGAAGAGACCCAGTACTTC. Residues: CASSPEREREETQYF. The rearrangement links TRBV18 to TRBJ2-5; the D gene is possibly TRBD2 (5 bases). Trimming pared 3 bases from V and 3 bases from J, leaving 14 bases between. This CDR3 is built from 15 residues. Germline assignment: CDR1 KGHSH and CDR2 LQKENI.

The rearrangement joins TRBV28 to TRBJ2-7; no firm D call. Trimming shortened V by 5 bases and J by 6 bases, and 11 bases separated the two germline ends. Germline loops: CDR1 MDHEN, CDR2 SYDVKM. There are 12 residues in the CDR3. The CDR3: CASSERLGEQYF. In nucleotides, the CDR3 is TGTGCCAGCAGTGAGAGACTTGGCGAGCAGTACTTC.

V and J are TRBV28 and TRBJ1-2; D gene ambiguous. Germline values: CDR1 MDHEN, CDR2 SYDVKM. The V gene lost 4 bases and the J gene lost 7 bases, with 7 bases spanning the gap. The CDR3 runs 11 residues. The CDR3 DNA sequence: TGTGCCAGCAGTTCCGATGGTGGCTACACCTTC. It encodes CASSSDGGYTF.

The genes are TRBV4-2 and TRBJ2-6; 16 bases are shared with TRBD2. Per the germline V gene, CDR1 is LGHNA and CDR2 is YNFKEQ. The J segment lost 4 bases and the V segment lost 5 bases, leaving 11 bases of the junction unmatched. There are 20 residues in the CDR3. Here the CDR3 DNA reads TGTGCCAGCAGCTCCGGGACTAGCGGGAGGGCCTTCTCCGGGGCCAACGTCCTGACTTTC. Translated: CASSSGTSGRAFSGANVLTF.

The chain is built from TRBV19 and TRBJ2-7; TRBD2 is a possible D gene (6 bases). The CDR3 covers 13 residues. From germline, CDR1 is LNHDA and CDR2 SQIVND (reference sequence). V dropped 5 bases and J dropped 2 bases, with 10 bases sitting between them. The CDR3 sequence: CASSGGEAYEQYF. DNA of the CDR3: TGTGCCAGTAGTGGAGGGGAGGCCTACGAGCAGTACTTC.

This clone was detected once. The chain carries TRBV27 and TRBJ2-1, with D possibly matching TRBD1 (6 bases). CDR1 and CDR2 (germline): MNHEY, SMNVEV (reference sequence). The CDR3 runs 16 residues. The V end was cut by 1 base, the J end by 2 bases, with 12 bases between. The DNA for the CDR3 is TGTGCCAGCAGTTTATTAAGCAGGGGAACCTACAATGAGCAGTTCTTC. Its protein product is CASSLLSRGTYNEQFF.

On this clone: The sample holds other DNA sequences that translate to the same CDR3. This chain connects TRBV28 to TRBJ2-5; TRBD2 agrees at 8 bases. From germline, CDR1 is MDHEN and CDR2 SYDVKM. The CDR3 covers 14 residues. V lost 2 bases and J lost 4; bases outside the gene matches: 3. The CDR3 DNA reads as TGTGCCAGCAGTTTAGCGGGAGGCGCAGAGACCCAGTACTTC. This translates into CASSLAGGAETQYF.

J is TRBJ2-3 and V is TRBV28; unclear D gene. Germline CDR1 reads MDHEN; CDR2 reads SYDVKM. Trimming removed 5 bases from V and 3 bases from J, with 12 bases in between. The CDR3 sequence is 14 residues long. As DNA, the CDR3 is TGTGCCAGCAGTAGAGACTCGCTGACAGATACGCAGTATTTT. It codes for CASSRDSLTDTQYF.

This clone was found once. This chain connects TRBV6-5 to TRBJ2-6; D unresolved. With 7 bases removed from V and 0 bases from J, the gap between germline ends came to 10 bases. There are 15 residues in the CDR3. Germline loops: CDR1 MNHEY, CDR2 SVGAGI. DNA of the CDR3: TGTGCCAGCACCCCTCCGAGCTCTGGGGCCAACGTCCTGACTTTC. It translates to CASTPPSSGANVLTF.

The V and J genes are TRBV5-1 and TRBJ2-3, with D perhaps TRBD2 (6 bases). V shed 2 bases and J shed 1 base, with 14 bases lying between them. This CDR3 is 16 amino acids long. CDR1 and CDR2 from the germline V gene are SGHRS and YFSETQ. CDR3: CASSLTGVHGTDTQYF. In nucleotides, the CDR3 is TGCGCCAGCAGCTTAACGGGGGTTCACGGCACAGATACGCAGTATTTT. The complete variable domain, with remaining parts taken from reference TRBV5-1 and TRBJ2-3, reads KAGVTQTPRYLIKTRGQQVTLSCSPISGHRSVSWYQQTPGQGLQFLFEYFSETQRNKGNFPGRFSGRQFSNSRSEMNVSTLELGDSALYLCASSLTGVHGTDTQYFGPGTRLTVL.

CDR3 residues: CASSFRRTDNTEAFF. In nucleotides, the CDR3 is TGTGCCAGCAGCTTTCGCCGGACAGATAACACTGAAGCTTTCTTT. The chain couples TRBV5-8 to TRBJ1-1, with D maybe TRBD1 (6 bases). CDR1 SGHTS and CDR2 YDEGEE come from the germline V gene. The CDR3 runs 15 residues. V shed 2 bases and J shed 2 bases, with 13 bases lying between them. Combining the CDR3 with reference TRBV5-8 and TRBJ1-1 gives the whole variable domain EAGVTQSPTHLIKTRGQQATLRCSPISGHTSVYWYQQALGLGLQFLLWYDEGEERNRGNFPPRFSGRQFPNYSSELNVNALELEDSALYLCASSFRRTDNTEAFFGQGTRLTVV.

The chain links TRBV7-2 to TRBJ1-2, with a tentative D call TRBD1 (5 bases). V was cut by 2 bases and J by 2 bases, with 15 bases left in between. The CDR3 length is 16 residues. CDR1 is SGHTA, CDR2 FQGNSA, per germline. The CDR3 sequence is CASSLLSLGGNYGYTF. The CDR3 DNA reads TGTGCCAGCAGCTTATTGTCCCTGGGGGGGAACTATGGCTACACCTTC.

This chain connects TRBV11-3 to TRBJ2-3; 10 nucleotides line up with TRBD1. V was clipped by 2 bases and J by 5 bases; unmatched bases: 10. The CDR3 has 17 residues. Per the germline V gene, CDR1 is SGHNT and CDR2 is YENEEA. The CDR3: CASSLTPGTGVGDTQYF. The CDR3 nucleotides are TGTGCCAGCAGCTTAACCCCGGGGACAGGGGTAGGAGATACGCAGTATTTT. The complete variable domain, with remaining parts taken from reference TRBV11-3 and TRBJ2-3, reads EAGVVQSPRYKIIEKKQPVAFWCNPISGHNTLYWYLQNLGQGPELLIRYENEEAVDDSQLPKDRFSAERLKGVDSTLKIQPAELGDSAVYLCASSLTPGTGVGDTQYFGPGTRLTVL.

The V gene is TRBV7-3, the J gene TRBJ2-7; the D gene is possibly TRBD2 (7 bases). Germline V gene lookup returns CDR1 SGHTA and CDR2 FQGTGA. Trimming removed 5 bases from V and 6 bases from J, with 20 bases in between. This CDR3 has 15 amino acids. CDR3 nucleotide sequence: TGTGCCAGCAGCCCCGAGGGGGGGGTACTTTCCGAGCAGTACTTC. It codes for CASSPEGGVLSEQYF. The full variable domain, with the rest looked up from reference TRBV7-3 and TRBJ2-7, is GAGVSQTPSNKVTEKGKYVELRCDPISGHTALYWYRQSLGQGPEFLIYFQGTGAADDSGLPNDRFFAVRPEGSVSTLKIQRTERGDSAVYLCASSPEGGVLSEQYFGPGTRLTVT.

This chain connects TRBV5-1 to TRBJ1-1; D remains unclear. Germline V lookup: CDR1 SGHRS, CDR2 YFSETQ. The CDR3 spans 15 residues. Trimming shortened V by 2 bases and J by 1 base, and 12 bases separated the two germline ends. The CDR3, as DNA: TGCGCCAGCAGCTTAGACCTACGAGGGAACACTGAAGCTTTCTTT. It translates to CASSLDLRGNTEAFF.

Here the CDR3 DNA reads TGTGCCATCAATAAAGGGGCCCACTGGGGCGGGGAGCTGTTTTTT. Translating gives CAINKGAHWGGELFF. The chain combines TRBV10-3 with TRBJ2-2, with a possible D match to TRBD1 (5 bases). This CDR3 comprises 15 residues. Trimming shortened V by 7 bases and J by 7 bases, and 19 bases separated the two germline ends. Germline V gene lookup returns CDR1 ENHRY and CDR2 SYGVKD.

As concerns this clone: A junction boundary mismatches the germline segment, possibly from a read error. This chain connects TRBV27 to TRBJ2-3, with a possible D match to TRBD2 (6 bases). Germline lookup yields CDR1 MNHEY and CDR2 SMNVEV (reference sequence). The CDR3 is 16 residues long. The CDR3 DNA reads as TGTGCCAGCAGTTTATCCCCCGGCGGGAACACATATACGCAGTATTTT. The encoded protein is CASSLSPGGNTYTQYF.

The rearrangement uses TRBV5-4 and TRBJ1-1; 7 positions match TRBD1. This CDR3 is built from 14 residues. The germline V gene encodes CDR1 SGHNT and CDR2 YYREEE (reference sequence). With 3 bases clipped from V and 2 bases from J, the junction kept 4 bases outside the gene matches. CDR3 region: CASSSGTANTEAFF. The DNA of the CDR3 is TGTGCCAGCAGCTCAGGGACAGCCAACACTGAAGCTTTCTTT. Using reference TRBV5-4 and TRBJ1-1 for the parts outside the CDR3, the full variable domain is ETGVTQSPTHLIKTRGQQVTLRCSSQSGHNTVSWYQQALGQGPQFIFQYYREEENGRGNFPPRFSGLQFPNYSSELNVNALELDDSALYLCASSSGTANTEAFFGQGTRLTVV.

This CDR3 is CASSFQSSYNEQFF. DNA for the CDR3: TGTGCCAGCAGCTTCCAGAGCTCCTACAATGAGCAGTTCTTC. This rearrangement joins TRBV5-4 to TRBJ2-1, with D unresolved. This CDR3 has 14 residues. Germline V gene sequence: CDR1 SGHNT, CDR2 YYREEE (reference sequence). The V end was cut by 2 bases, the J end by 0 bases, with 6 bases between.

On this clone: In the same sample, other DNA sequences code for this CDR3. CDR3 in DNA: TGTGCCAGCAGCCGACAGGGGTATGGCTACACCTTC. Amino acid sequence: CASSRQGYGYTF. V and J are TRBV28 and TRBJ1-2; 8 bases line up with TRBD1. CDR1 and CDR2 from the germline V gene are MDHEN and SYDVKM. The CDR3 has 12 amino acids. V shed 6 bases, J shed 5 bases, and the junction held 2 bases outside the gene matches.

The rearrangement joins TRBV19 to TRBJ1-2; 9 bases line up with TRBD1. The trim removed 4 bases at V and 5 bases at J, leaving 11 bases unmatched. Germline lookup yields CDR1 LNHDA and CDR2 SQIVND (reference sequence). There are 16 residues in the CDR3. This chain's CDR3 is CASSNSGTGNPYGYTF. The CDR3 DNA reads TGTGCCAGTAGTAACTCCGGGACAGGGAATCCATATGGCTACACCTTC.

The rearrangement links TRBV28 to TRBJ2-5, with a tentative D call TRBD2 (6 bases). Trimming stripped 4 bases from V and 5 bases from J, with 20 bases between. The CDR3 is made up of 16 amino acids. Germline V gives CDR1 MDHEN, CDR2 SYDVKM. The CDR3 sequence: CASSSSFLVGRETQYF. In nucleotides, the CDR3 is TGTGCCAGCAGTTCCTCATTTCTAGTAGGGAGGGAGACCCAGTACTTC.

The chain's CDR3 is CASRAAATNEKLFF. The DNA for the CDR3 is TGTGCCAGCAGAGCTGCTGCAACTAATGAAAAACTGTTTTTT. V usage is TRBV7-6 and J usage is TRBJ1-4; no definite D call. The CDR3 has 14 residues. V was pared by 6 bases and J by 0 bases, with 8 bases between. Germline V lookup: CDR1 SGHVS, CDR2 FNYEAQ.

This clone was recorded only once. The rearrangement links TRBV29-1 to TRBJ2-1, with 8 nucleotides matching TRBD2. The CDR3 length is 14 residues. The germline gives CDR1 SQVTM, CDR2 ANQGSEA. With 3 bases clipped from V and 9 bases from J, the junction kept 10 bases outside the gene matches. CDR3 amino acids: CSVDDGTRYSEQFF. For the CDR3, the DNA is TGCAGCGTTGATGACGGGACTAGGTATAGTGAGCAGTTCTTC.